The 32 T cell receptor beta chains in this list originate from one sample, sequenced in a study of blood T cell repertoires in COVID-19. TCRdb keeps only in-frame clones here, not all; method: immunoSEQ multiplex PCR. The sample consists of about 130,000 clones, around 79% of them appearing once. The specimen was peripheral blood. Source of these receptors: a man of 80 years or more with acute or convalescent COVID-19.

This chain joins TRBV29-1 and TRBJ2-1; 7 positions match TRBD1. The V segment lost 6 bases and the J segment 2 bases; nucleotides outside the gene matches: 10. CDR1 is SQVTM and CDR2 is ANQGSEA in the germline V gene. The CDR3 loop spans 15 amino acids. The CDR3 DNA follows: TGCAGCGTGACATCGGACAGGAAGACCTACAATGAGCAGTTCTTC. Translated, it gives CSVTSDRKTYNEQFF.

The chain uses TRBV15 and TRBJ2-4; no firm D call. Germline loops: CDR1 LNHNV, CDR2 YYDKDF (reference sequence). This CDR3 has 14 amino acids. V was cut by 4 bases and J by 0 bases, with 7 bases left in between. The CDR3, as DNA: TGTGCCACCAGCATCAGTCTAGCCAAAAACATTCAGTACTTC. The encoded protein is CATSISLAKNIQYF.

This clone has only a few counts. This chain links TRBV28 with TRBJ2-3; D possibly corresponds to TRBD1 (5 bases). This CDR3 has 14 residues. Germline CDR1 is MDHEN and CDR2 is SYDVKM. Trimming took 8 bases from V and 6 from J, leaving 18 bases between them. The CDR3 region is CASQGRPQRDTQYF. The CDR3 bases are TGTGCCAGCCAGGGCCGCCCCCAGAGGGATACGCAGTATTTT.

Comments on this clone: Possible read error: a much larger clone is one base away. This rearrangement joins TRBV5-1 to TRBJ1-2; D is possibly TRBD1 (6 bases). This CDR3 has 14 amino acids. From germline, CDR1 is SGHRS and CDR2 YFSETQ. V lost 2 bases and J 6 bases, leaving 14 bases between the germline ends. The CDR3 region has the DNA TGCGCCAGCAGCTTCGGCGGGGGCAAGGATGGCTACACCTTC. Translation: CASSFGGGKDGYTF.

The rearrangement uses TRBV19 and TRBJ1-1; perhaps TRBD1 as D (5 bases). Looked up from germline, CDR1 is LNHDA and CDR2 is SQIVND (reference sequence). V gave up 4 bases and J gave up 1 base, with 10 bases separating them. The CDR3 sequence is 14 residues long. The CDR3 protein is CASSTLGQNTEAFF. The CDR3 coding sequence is TGTGCCAGTAGTACCCTAGGACAGAACACTGAAGCTTTCTTT.

This clone was counted only a few times. This chain joins TRBV18 and TRBJ2-6, with 9 bases identical to TRBD1. Unmatched junction bases numbered 3, after V lost 6 bases and J lost 3 bases. The germline gives CDR1 KGHSH, CDR2 LQKENI. The CDR3 extends over 15 amino acids. CDR3 sequence: CASSDRGNGANVLTF. The CDR3 region has the DNA TGTGCCAGCTCGGACAGGGGAAATGGGGCCAACGTCCTGACTTTC.

This clone was seen more than once but under ten times. The J gene is TRBJ1-6, the V gene TRBV30; TRBD1 aligns across 7 bases. From germline, CDR1 is GTSNPN and CDR2 SVGIG (reference sequence). V lost 2 bases, J lost 8 bases, and 3 bases stayed unmatched. The CDR3 consists of 13 residues. For the CDR3, the DNA is TGTGCCTGGAGTCCTCAGGGGGATTCACCCCTCCACTTT. It encodes CAWSPQGDSPLHF.

This chain's CDR3 is CATSWGQGNFREQYF. Here the CDR3 DNA reads TGTGCCACCAGCTGGGGACAGGGGAATTTTCGGGAGCAGTACTTC. The V call is TRBV15, the J call TRBJ2-7, with 10 bases aligning to TRBD1. V gave up 5 bases and J gave up 7 bases; unmatched junction bases: 11. Germline V gene lookup returns CDR1 LNHNV and CDR2 YYDKDF (reference sequence). This CDR3 comprises 15 residues.

The chain couples TRBV12-2 to TRBJ1-6; TRBD1 is taken as the D call from the table, unchecked against the DNA. TRBV12-2 is designated a pseudogene. This CDR3 comprises 16 residues. The chain's CDR3 is CASRKYDRGPYSPLHF. CDR3 nucleotide sequence: TGTGCAAGTCGTAAATACGACAGGGGGCCTTATTCACCCCTCCACTTT.

The V gene is TRBV5-1, the J gene TRBJ1-4, with 9 bases fitting TRBD1. The CDR3 contains 15 residues. The germline gives CDR1 SGHRS, CDR2 YFSETQ. V lost 4 bases and J lost 3; bases outside the gene matches: 4. CDR3 loop: CASSQGQGPNEKLFF. CDR3 nucleotides: TGCGCCAGCAGCCAGGGACAGGGTCCTAATGAAAAACTGTTTTTT.

The chain joins TRBV5-4 to TRBJ1-3; 10 bases fit TRBD1. CDR1 and CDR2 from the germline V gene are SGHNT and YYREEE (reference sequence). Trimming at V came to 0 bases and at J to 4 bases, leaving 4 bases not matched to a gene. The CDR3 covers 16 residues. The CDR3 sequence is CASSLGQGARGNTIYF. In DNA form, the CDR3 reads TGTGCCAGCAGCTTGGGACAGGGGGCGCGAGGAAACACCATATATTTT.

This clone was seen a few times. The J gene is TRBJ2-7, the V gene TRBV7-2; 7 bases are a match to TRBD1. V lost 5 bases and J lost 2; bases outside the gene matches: 6. CDR1 and CDR2 (germline): SGHTA, FQGNSA. The CDR3 covers 14 residues. The CDR3 sequence is CASSQGQVTYEQYF. CDR3 bases: TGTGCCAGCAGCCAAGGACAGGTCACCTACGAGCAGTACTTC.

The rearrangement links TRBV2 to TRBJ2-1; 8 bases are a match to TRBD1. The junction had 7 bases not matched to a gene; V was cut back by 6 bases and J by 6 bases. Germline CDR1 SNHLY, CDR2 FYNNEI. The length of the CDR3 is 14 residues. CDR3 region: CASSGTGGRNEQFF. The CDR3 DNA reads as TGTGCCAGCAGCGGGACAGGTGGTCGCAATGAGCAGTTCTTC.

V usage is TRBV6-5 and J usage is TRBJ2-2, with 8 positions matching TRBD1. The CDR3 has 15 amino acids. Germline lookup yields CDR1 MNHEY and CDR2 SVGAGI. J was trimmed by 2 bases and V by 10 bases; bases with no gene match: 9. The CDR3 spells CATTSGQGNTGELFF. CDR3 DNA: TGTGCCACGACGAGCGGACAGGGAAACACCGGGGAGCTGTTTTTT.

This clone appeared many times. The chain uses TRBV10-3 and TRBJ1-1; the match to TRBD1 covers 7 bases. Trimming took 6 bases from V and 5 from J; bases not matched to a gene: 9. Looked up from germline, CDR1 is ENHRY and CDR2 is SYGVKD. The CDR3 covers 14 residues. The CDR3 DNA sequence: TGTGCCATCAGGGTAGGACAGGAGTGGACTGAAGCTTTCTTT. Protein sequence: CAIRVGQEWTEAFF.

V gene TRBV6-2 or TRBV6-3 combines with J gene TRBJ1-5; weak D call: TRBD1 (5 bases). Per germline, CDR1 MNHEY and CDR2 SVGEGT. The CDR3 contains 14 residues. Trimming stripped 4 bases from V and 6 bases from J, with 13 bases between. The CDR3 is CASSFRADRQPQHF. The CDR3 DNA is TGTGCCAGCAGTTTCAGGGCAGACCGTCAGCCCCAGCATTTT.

The V and J genes are TRBV5-4 and TRBJ2-7, with 10 bases fitting TRBD2. Trimming took 4 bases from V and 7 from J; bases not matched to a gene: 17. The CDR3 extends over 17 amino acids. CDR1 is SGHNT and CDR2 is YYREEE in the germline V gene (reference sequence). CDR3 nucleotides: TGTGCCAGCAGCGAGACACCTGGACTAGCGGAGGTGGGTGAGCAGTACTTC. This encodes CASSETPGLAEVGEQYF.

The chain recombines TRBV28 with TRBJ2-7; the match to TRBD1 covers 11 bases. V shed 2 bases and J 5 bases; nucleotides not matched to a gene: 8. This CDR3 spans 16 amino acids. Germline V CDR1 and CDR2: MDHEN, SYDVKM. The CDR3 DNA follows: TGTGCCAGCAGTTTACCCGGACAGGGGGCTCGCCACGAGCAGTACTTC. Translation: CASSLPGQGARHEQYF.

The genes are TRBV27 and TRBJ1-6; 7 bases fit TRBD1. The germline V gene encodes CDR1 MNHEY and CDR2 SMNVEV (reference sequence). The V gene end was trimmed by 2 bases and the J gene end by 6 bases; junction bases not matched to a gene: 16. The CDR3 runs 19 residues. CDR3 residues: CASSLGGRGSTMRNSPLHF. The CDR3, as DNA: TGTGCCAGCAGTTTAGGCGGCAGGGGGAGTACTATGCGTAATTCACCCCTCCACTTT.

V gene TRBV6-1 combines with J gene TRBJ1-5, with TRBD1 identical over 8 bases. Losses at the gene ends were 3 bases for V and 1 base for J; bases not matched to a gene: 5. The germline V gene encodes CDR1 MNHNS and CDR2 SASEGT. This CDR3 is built from 16 residues. DNA for the CDR3: TGTGCCAGCAGTGAGCAGGGGGCGGTGAGCAATCAGCCCCAGCATTTT. Translating gives CASSEQGAVSNQPQHF.

The V gene is TRBV6-6, the J gene TRBJ1-2; 9 positions agree with TRBD1. The V gene's germline CDR1 is MNHNY and CDR2 SVGAGI (reference sequence). The CDR3 has 13 residues. V lost 4 bases to trimming and J lost 8 bases; unmatched junction nucleotides: 5. Here the CDR3 reads CASSSTGGLGYTF. The CDR3, as DNA: TGTGCCAGCAGTTCCACAGGGGGCCTCGGCTACACCTTC.

The CDR3 loop reads CSGGGRDKDEQFF. CDR3 nucleotides: TGCAGCGGGGGGGGCAGGGATAAAGATGAGCAGTTCTTC. The chain carries TRBV29-1 and TRBJ2-1; a possible D gene is TRBD2 (7 bases). Between the trimmed V and J ends, which lost 7 bases and 8 bases, there was a span of 18 bases. This CDR3 comprises 13 residues. Per germline, CDR1 SQVTM and CDR2 ANQGSEA.

The gene calls are TRBV3-1 (or the pseudogene TRBV3-2) and TRBJ2-4, with 8 bases lining up with TRBD2. CDR1 is LGHDT and CDR2 is YNNKEL in the germline V gene (reference sequence). The V segment lost 6 bases and the J segment 15 bases; nucleotides outside the gene matches: 16. The length of the CDR3 is 14 residues. The CDR3 reads CASSRAAGGGLMYF. The DNA of the CDR3 is TGTGCCAGCAGTCGTGCGGCGGGCGGGGGGTTAATGTACTTC.

V gene TRBV27 combines with J gene TRBJ2-7; TRBD2 agrees at 7 bases. V was pared by 3 bases and J by 2 bases, with 1 base of the junction left unmatched. In germline, CDR1 is MNHEY, CDR2 SMNVEV (reference sequence). There are 13 residues in the CDR3. CDR3 in amino acids: CASSFRGAYEQYF. CDR3 sequence (DNA): TGTGCCAGCAGTTTTCGGGGGGCCTACGAGCAGTACTTC.

The gene calls are TRBV7-2 and TRBJ2-5; D call uncertain. Germline V gene data show CDR1 as SGHTA and CDR2 as FQGNSA. The CDR3 consists of 14 residues. V dropped 5 bases and J dropped 1 base, with 11 bases sitting between them. The DNA for the CDR3 is TGTGCCAGCAGCCTGACTGCCACCCAAGAGACCCAGTACTTC. Amino acids: CASSLTATQETQYF.

V gene TRBV16 combines with J gene TRBJ2-5; D may be TRBD2 (6 bases). V lost 4 bases, J lost 1 base, and 19 bases lay in between. Germline assignment: CDR1 KGHSY and CDR2 FQNENV. CDR3 length equals 17 residues. CDR3 DNA sequence: TGTGCCAGCAGCCTGGGACTCCTGGGACGGACCCAAGAGACCCAGTACTTC. As protein: CASSLGLLGRTQETQYF.

This clone has more than one count but fewer than ten. The V gene is TRBV5-6, the J gene TRBJ2-6; tentative D call: TRBD1 (5 bases). V shed 2 bases and J shed 0 bases, with 6 bases lying between them. The CDR3 contains 15 residues. CDR1 is SGHDT and CDR2 is YYEEEE in the germline V gene. The CDR3: CASSLDSSGANVLTF. Here the CDR3 DNA reads TGTGCCAGCAGCTTAGACAGCTCTGGGGCCAACGTCCTGACTTTC.

V usage is TRBV3-1 (or the pseudogene TRBV3-2) and J usage is TRBJ2-2; D might be TRBD2 (7 bases). CDR1 and CDR2 (germline): LGHDT, YNNKEL (reference sequence). Between the trimmed V and J ends, which lost 5 bases and 7 bases, there was a span of 17 bases. This CDR3 spans 15 amino acids. CDR3 loop: CASSSTGGVGGELFF. CDR3 bases: TGTGCCAGCAGCTCAACGGGGGGCGTCGGCGGGGAGCTGTTTTTT.

J is TRBJ1-4 and V is TRBV30; 7 bases are shared with TRBD1. Germline trimming cut 3 bases from V and 8 bases from J; bases unmatched to any gene: 6. Germline CDR1 and CDR2: GTSNPN and SVGIG (reference sequence). There are 13 residues in the CDR3. The chain's CDR3 is CAWRGRGKEKLFF. CDR3 bases: TGTGCCTGGAGGGGCAGGGGGAAGGAAAAACTGTTTTTT.

This rearrangement joins TRBV7-2 to TRBJ1-6; D is unresolved. The CDR3 is made up of 11 amino acids. From germline, CDR1 is SGHTA and CDR2 FQGNSA. The V and J ends lost 5 bases and 14 bases respectively, with 10 bases between them. CDR3 region: CASSQNRALHF. CDR3 in DNA: TGTGCCAGCAGCCAAAACCGGGCCCTCCACTTT.

V gene TRBV6-5 combines with J gene TRBJ2-2; 10 bases match TRBD2. The CDR3 consists of 15 residues. Germline loops: CDR1 MNHEY, CDR2 SVGAGI. J was trimmed by 5 bases and V by 7 bases; bases with no gene match: 7. The chain's CDR3 is CASTPSGGVTGELFF. For the CDR3, the DNA is TGTGCCAGCACCCCCAGCGGGGGGGTAACCGGGGAGCTGTTTTTT.

CDR3 protein: CASSSRGTDTQYF. CDR3 DNA sequence: TGTGCCAGCAGCTCTCGGGGCACAGATACGCAGTATTTT. The chain uses TRBV5-6 and TRBJ2-3; D not resolved. The V end was cut by 3 bases, the J end by 1 base, with 6 bases between. CDR1 is SGHDT and CDR2 is YYEEEE in the germline V gene. There are 13 residues in the CDR3.